This TCR beta chain appears in the sequencing data of a study of shared clonotypes between healthy human individuals (TCRdb year 2020). Study-wide context: The cohort included a few men and two women between 18 and 49 years of age. For each donor, CD4 naive and CD4 memory were each given three plates, CD8 naive was given two plates, and CD8 memory was given one plate. Blood TCR repertoires of several healthy adults were deeply sequenced to estimate repertoire size and the extent of clonotype sharing between individuals. Different laboratories and diverse techniques were used to prepare libraries and sequence TCR repertoires, to increase sequencing depth and limit assay-specific biases. Leukapheresis yielded between about 0.85 and 9.5 billion PBMCs per donor.

TCR CDR3 regions were amplified from genomic DNA by multiplex PCR using the deep immunoSEQ assay. For each cell subset, the extracted genomic DNA was distributed evenly across all wells of several immunoSEQ 96-well plates, and each plate served as one replicate. For sorted subsets, approximately 210 ng genomic DNA, equal to about 30,000 T cell genomes, was loaded into each replicate PCR. Purified libraries were measured with a Qubit 3.0 fluorometer, size-checked on a Bioanalyzer 2100, and measured again with the KAPA Library Quantification kit. Every immunoSEQ 96-well plate was sequenced on a dedicated single-read 150-cycle Illumina NextSeq 550 flow cell. The original methods were these. Because the immunoSEQ output held only junctional sequences and lacked quality scores, the filtering could not match the filtering applied to full-length reads. Sequences were annotated with PyIR, a Python wrapper for IgBLAST v1.9, using IMGT germline references to assign V/J genes and CDR3. Any read was removed if the V/J assignment was weak (E-value above 1e-6), the CDR3 was missing, or the read contained stop codons, out-of-frame junctions, or ambiguous translated residues. V3J clonotypes were defined by identical inferred V gene, J gene, and CDR3 amino acid sequence. The percentage overlap between two repertoires was calculated by dividing the number of shared unique clonotypes by the size of the smaller repertoire. Richness of each repertoire was evaluated using RTK rarefaction, the Chao1 estimator, and Recon v2.1 estimates of unobserved clonotypes. Generation probabilities for all TCRbeta clonotypes obtained by the gDNA method from a few donors were computed using OLGA. Held by TCRdb, this immuneACCESS table contains in-frame sequences only and omits some clones. Under half of the omission traces to an unresolved V gene where checked; the cause of the rest is unknown. Clone size and V and J calls were adopted from that table, with D and trimming inferred from the DNA. This sample comprises fewer than 1 million clones, around 96% of them detected only once. The leading ten clones occupy less than 0.25% of the sample.

CD8 naive samples were obtained by positive selection for CCR7 among CD45RO-negative cells, yielding a CD45RA+CCR7+ population from which TemRA cells were excluded. The donors were healthy, HIV-negative adults with no recently reported acute infections or vaccinations. Only Caucasian adults living in Nashville, Tennessee, USA were represented among the donors. Blood was obtained by leukapheresis, after which PBMCs were separated by Ficoll-Histopaque density gradient centrifugation and cryopreserved in liquid nitrogen vapor phase. Analytical flow cytometry was used to check the purity and quantity of every magnetically sorted T cell population. Each sorted fraction had its genomic DNA isolated and then quantified by UV absorbance on a Nanodrop 2000c. Summary of the overall study and its limitations: Based on pairwise subsampling, the degree of clonotype sharing among donors was expected to be affected by sequencing depth. Compared with non-shared clonotypes, clonotypes shared by all four sorted-subset donors had higher generation probabilities. Sampling was restricted to blood, and TCR repertoires in tissue are likely to differ from TCR repertoires in blood. Across a handful of donors, approximately 5% of naive CD4, approximately 3.5% of naive CD8, approximately 2.5% of memory CD4, and about 0.44% of memory CD8 clonotypes were shared. Because the study included only a small number of donors, the genetic and exposure-history diversity represented was limited. Naive subsets generally had larger estimated clonotype richness than memory subsets did. Even with the large sequencing depth, rarefaction of the sorted-subset datasets indicated that sequencing was incomplete.

In regard to this clone: It lacks a known antigen. The sample holds no much larger clone one base away, and base qualities are not on file.

V loses 4 bases, J loses 6 bases, and the germline ends lie 11 bases apart. Via the germline V gene, CDR1 is SGHDT and CDR2 YYEEEE. The CDR3 has 13 amino acids, counting the end cysteine and phenylalanine. The entry retains the CDR3 DNA only, 39 bases that are in frame from base 1. Sequencing input: naive CD8+ T cells sorted from blood. The cell subset or site tag for this specimen amounts to: CD45RA+CCR7+. The origin of this receptor is a man aged 25 to 40 in good health. The chain joins TRBV5-6 to TRBJ1-3; the D gene lacks a confident call. The CDR3 here reads CASSLQSSNTIYF. The nucleotide sequence reads as follows: TGTGCCAGCAGCCTACAATCCTCAAACACCATATATTTT.